A selection of T cell receptor beta chains follows, all from one sample in a study of OX40 agonist ivuxolimab in advanced cancers. The repertoire was sequenced with immunoSEQ multiplex PCR; TCRdb's copy has only in-frame clones and lacks some. There are about 40,000 clones in the sample; 70% to 90% occur only once, and roughly an eighth lies in the top ten. The material was CD4+ or CD8+ T cells sorted from blood, obtained in a trial of the OX40 agonist ivuxolimab. The receptors shown here come from an adult with an advanced solid tumor such as melanoma, head and neck, liver or kidney cancer. CDR3s include the opening cysteine and the closing phenylalanine or tryptophan. A D gene is named only where the DNA matches it firmly. Size is stated for part of the rows, as once, few or many counts, or as a class when the clone is expanded.

TRBV6-6	.	.	TRBJ2-1	CASSTNGGNEQFF	TGTGCCAGCAGTACCAACGGCGGCAATGAGCAGTTCTTC
TRBV29-1	.	TRBD1	TRBJ2-3	CSTTGQGTDTQYF	TGCAGCACCACGGGACAGGGGACAGATACGCAGTATTTT
TRBV7-9	.	TRBD2	TRBJ2-1	CAGKGLARDEQFF	TGTGCCGGCAAGGGACTAGCGAGGGATGAGCAGTTCTTC
TRBV7-8	.	TRBD1	TRBJ2-5	CASSSPGTGEETQYF	TGTGCCAGCAGCTCCCCCGGGACAGGGGAGGAGACCCAGTACTTC
TRBV14	.	.	TRBJ2-1	CASSPWTQVSEQFF	TGTGCCAGCAGCCCATGGACTCAAGTTTCTGAGCAGTTCTTC
TRBV19	.	.	TRBJ2-1	CASSFQEDEQFF	TGTGCCAGTAGTTTCCAGGAGGATGAGCAGTTCTTC
TRBV11-2	.	.	TRBJ2-7	CASSLDSYEQYF	TGTGCCAGCAGCTTGGACAGCTACGAGCAGTACTTC
TRBV5-5	.	.	TRBJ2-1	CASSLFLLDYEQFF	TGTGCCAGCAGCTTGTTTCTGTTAGACTATGAGCAGTTCTTC
TRBV30	medium-sized	.	TRBJ1-1	CAWSRGKNTEAFF	TGTGCCTGGAGTCGGGGTAAGAACACTGAAGCTTTCTTT
TRBV19	few	.	TRBJ2-7	CASSSQVRHEQYF	TGTGCCAGTAGTAGTCAGGTACGCCACGAGCAGTACTTC
TRBV2	.	TRBD1	TRBJ2-7	CASSPRQGGMWEQYF	TGTGCCAGCAGCCCTAGACAGGGGGGAATGTGGGAGCAGTACTTC
TRBV6-5	.	.	TRBJ2-3	CASTLGGLSTDTQYF	TGTGCCAGCACCCTGGGGGGATTAAGCACAGATACGCAGTATTTT
TRBV20-1	.	.	TRBJ1-1	CSAFWNTEAFF	TGCAGTGCCTTTTGGAACACTGAAGCTTTCTTT
TRBV4-1	once	TRBD2	TRBJ2-7	CASSQRASGPYEQYF	TGCGCCAGCAGCCAACGGGCTAGCGGTCCCTACGAGCAGTACTTC
TRBV10-3	.	TRBD1	TRBJ2-5	CAISEPDPEQGANVKAQYF	TGTGCCATCAGTGAGCCTGACCCTGAACAGGGGGCCAACGTCAAGGCCCAGTACTTC
TRBV28	.	.	TRBJ1-6	CASRWLGYSYNSPLHF	TGTGCCAGCCGATGGTTAGGCTACTCCTATAATTCACCCCTCCACTTT
TRBV27	once	.	TRBJ1-5	CASRMTGSNQPQHF	TGTGCCAGCAGGATGACGGGTAGCAATCAGCCCCAGCATTTT
TRBV2	.	.	TRBJ2-4	CASSEGRVLNIQYF	TGTGCCAGCAGTGAAGGGAGGGTCCTAAACATTCAGTACTTC
TRBV6-6	.	TRBD1	TRBJ1-2	CASSYPGQGRPYGYTF	TGTGCCAGCAGTTACCCAGGACAGGGAAGGCCCTATGGCTACACCTTC
TRBV30	.	.	TRBJ1-5	CAWREKTNQPQHF	TGTGCCTGGAGGGAAAAGACCAATCAGCCCCAGCATTTT
TRBV30	.	.	TRBJ2-1	CAWSVLQLDNEQFF	TGTGCCTGGAGTGTACTACAGCTTGACAATGAGCAGTTCTTC
TRBV2	.	.	TRBJ1-2	CASSDEGGDYGYTF	TGTGCCAGCAGTGACGAGGGTGGGGACTATGGCTACACCTTC
TRBV7-6	.	.	TRBJ1-5	CASSSTLYQPQHF	TGTGCCAGCAGCTCAACCCTCTATCAGCCCCAGCATTTT
TRBV7-9	.	.	TRBJ2-7	CASSLPGPYEQYF	TGTGCCAGCAGCTTACCAGGGCCCTACGAGCAGTACTTC
TRBV4-1	.	.	TRBJ1-4	CASSQEGYATNEKLFF	TGCGCCAGCAGCCAAGAGGGGTATGCAACTAATGAAAAACTGTTTTTT
TRBV18	.	.	TRBJ1-2	CASSRRAGIDYGYTF	TGTGCCAGCTCCCGAAGAGCAGGGATCGACTATGGCTACACCTTC
TRBV7-6	.	.	TRBJ2-2	CASSLGFLASKDTGELFF	TGTGCCAGCAGCTTAGGTTTTTTAGCGTCTAAAGACACCGGGGAGCTGTTTTTT
TRBV27	.	.	TRBJ1-6	CASSLSGTFSSPLHF	TGTGCCAGCAGTTTATCGGGAACTTTCTCTTCACCCCTCCACTTT
TRBV7-9	.	.	TRBJ2-3	CASSLEVWTLKPADTQYF	TGTGCCAGCAGCTTAGAGGTCTGGACCCTCAAACCTGCAGATACGCAGTATTTT
TRBV6-1	.	TRBD2	TRBJ2-4	CASSGRGAGGPNNPYIQYF	TGTGCCAGCAGTGGCCGGGGAGCGGGAGGGCCGAATAATCCGTACATTCAGTACTTC